The 19 T cell receptor beta chains below all came from one sample that was sequenced in a study of CXCR3-negative and CXCR3-positive naive CD8 T cells. In preparing the TRB cDNA libraries, 5' RACE with UMI labels was used. TCRdb re-called the 5' RACE reads; one entry per CDR3 protein, DNA not given. The listing records 45,000 to 65,000 distinct CDR3 sequences. Sequenced input: naive CXCR3- CD8+ T cells from blood. The subset is: CD45RO-CCR7+CD27+CD95- naive CD8+ T cells lacking CXCR3 (TNR3-). The receptors here all came from a human donor in good health. Some clones in this sample may be carry-over from other donors' samples.

The V call is TRBV28, the J call TRBJ1-3; TCRdb proposes TRBD1, but this gene call is untestable without DNA. CDR3 length: 18 amino acids. Germline values: CDR1 MDHEN, CDR2 SYDVKM. This CDR3 reads CASSLLIPLRGSANTIYF.

J is TRBJ2-7 and V is TRBV27. The length of the CDR3 is 13 residues. Germline V lookup: CDR1 MNHEY, CDR2 SMNVEV (reference sequence). CDR3 in amino acids: CATAGGTPYEQYF.

The chain uses TRBV15 and TRBJ2-7. The CDR3 is made up of 11 amino acids. Germline V gives CDR1 LNHNV, CDR2 YYDKDF (reference sequence). This CDR3 is CATSNSYEQYF.

This chain joins TRBV5-1 and TRBJ2-2. Germline CDR1 is SGHRS and CDR2 is YFSETQ. There are 13 residues in the CDR3. This CDR3 reads CASSFMKDGELFF.

The chain carries TRBV7-9 and TRBJ2-1. The CDR3 is made up of 16 amino acids. Germline V CDR1 and CDR2: SEHNR, FQNEAQ (reference sequence). The CDR3 loop reads CASSSAKLSSYNEQFF.

The chain uses TRBV20-1 and TRBJ2-1; TCRdb selects TRBD2, and the lack of DNA leaves this call unchecked. This CDR3 is built from 15 residues. Germline values: CDR1 DFQATT, CDR2 SNEGSKA (reference sequence). The CDR3 is CSARPLAGDGNEQFF.

The chain couples TRBV6-2 or TRBV6-3 to TRBJ2-3; lacking DNA, the TRBD2 call made by TCRdb goes unchecked. The length of the CDR3 is 15 residues. Germline values: CDR1 MNHEY, CDR2 SVGEGT. The chain's CDR3 is CARSYEARYTDTQYF.

This chain joins TRBV9 and TRBJ2-2; the TRBD2 assignment by TCRdb is unverifiable without DNA. From germline, CDR1 is SGDLS and CDR2 YYNGEE. The CDR3 loop spans 17 amino acids. This CDR3 reads CASSAKPSGTNTGELFF.

The CDR3 is CASSSLGGDLYNEQFF. The gene calls are TRBV6-2 or TRBV6-3 and TRBJ2-1; TCRdb proposes TRBD2, but this gene call is untestable without DNA. The CDR3 spans 16 residues. Germline V lookup: CDR1 MNHEY, CDR2 SVGEGT.

The V gene is TRBV29-1, the J gene TRBJ1-4. This CDR3 is 11 amino acids long. The germline gives CDR1 SQVTM, CDR2 ANQGSEA. The chain's CDR3 is CSGGGNEKLFF.

The rearrangement joins TRBV29-1 to TRBJ2-7; the D call from TCRdb, TRBD1, cannot be confirmed without DNA. Looked up from germline, CDR1 is SQVTM and CDR2 is ANQGSEA. The CDR3 loop spans 15 amino acids. Here the CDR3 reads CSVLIEGRLTYEQYF.

The chain uses TRBV11-2 and TRBJ2-2; as DNA is missing, the TRBD2 call by TCRdb cannot be tested. This CDR3 comprises 14 residues. The germline CDR1 and CDR2 sequences are SGHAT and FQNNGV. CDR3 residues: CASSAGRETGELFF.

The chain joins TRBV29-1 to TRBJ2-1; the D gene TCRdb calls, TRBD2, cannot be checked with no DNA. This CDR3 is 18 amino acids long. Germline CDR1 reads SQVTM; CDR2 reads ANQGSEA. The chain's CDR3 is CSPELPPGLADAYNEQFF.

Its frequency marks this clonotype as medium-sized (0.01 to 0.1%). The chain carries TRBV29-1 and TRBJ2-3; TCRdb outputs TRBD1, but without DNA this stays unchecked. The CDR3 sequence is 17 residues long. Germline-derived CDR1 and CDR2 are SQVTM and ANQGSEA. CDR3 loop: CSVEDHRDRGRRDTQYF.

This rearrangement joins TRBV27 to TRBJ2-7; TCRdb's D call of TRBD1 is untestable without DNA. The CDR3 contains 15 residues. The germline gives CDR1 MNHEY, CDR2 SMNVEV (reference sequence). This CDR3 is CASSLKGSSSYEQYF.

The chain couples TRBV25-1 to TRBJ2-1; without DNA, the TCRdb call of TRBD1 cannot be checked. Germline assignment: CDR1 MGHDK and CDR2 SYGVNS. This CDR3 has 12 amino acids. The CDR3 is CASSGGGHEQFF.

The chain joins TRBV7-9 to TRBJ2-1. CDR3 length: 14 residues. CDR1 and CDR2 (germline): SEHNR, FQNEAQ (reference sequence). CDR3 protein: CASSLRDQYNEQFF. Filled out from reference TRBV7-9 and TRBJ2-1, the complete variable domain reads DTGVSQNPRHKITKRGQNVTFRCDPISEHNRLYWYRQTLGQGPEFLTYFQNEAQLEKSRLLSDRFSAERPKGSFSTLEIQRTEQGDSAMYLCASSLRDQYNEQFFGPGTRLTVL.

The gene calls are TRBV29-1 and TRBJ2-7; with no DNA, the TCRdb D assignment of TRBD1 cannot be verified. Germline assignment: CDR1 SQVTM and CDR2 ANQGSEA. This CDR3 contains 12 residues. The CDR3 loop is CSVDGKGGGQYF.

The V gene is TRBV2, the J gene TRBJ2-1; the TCRdb call, TRBD2, lacks DNA for checking. CDR3 size: 16 residues. In germline, CDR1 is SNHLY, CDR2 FYNNEI. The CDR3 here is CASSAASGKNYNEQFF.